These 10 T cell receptor beta chains originate from one sample sequenced in a study of Graves' ophthalmopathy and Graves' hyperthyroidism. RNA transcripts were the template, and TCR beta CDR3 regions were amplified from them. The first round was an RT-PCR with HTBI primers, and the second round was a multiplex PCR. TCRdb ran MiXCR on the multiplex PCR reads and lists one entry per CDR3 protein. The data show 650,000 to 900,000 distinct CDR3 sequences, approximately 40% seen once. The sequenced material came from peripheral blood. Source of these receptors: an adult man with Graves' ophthalmopathy.

In regard to this clonotype: This may be a read error, as it is one base from a much larger clone. The V gene is TRBV2, the J gene TRBJ2-5; 11 nucleotides agree with TRBD2. V shed 6 bases, J shed 5 bases, and the junction held 11 bases outside the gene matches. CDR1 is SNHLY, CDR2 FYNNEI, per germline. The CDR3 runs to 16 residues. CDR3 nucleotide sequence: TGTGCCAGCAGCAAGATCCTAGCGGGAGGCGGGGAGACCCAGTACTTC. Translated: CASSKILAGGGETQYF.

V usage is TRBV11-2 and J usage is TRBJ2-2; perhaps TRBD2 as D (5 bases). V dropped 5 bases and J dropped 6 bases, with 16 bases sitting between them. This CDR3 spans 15 amino acids. The germline V gene encodes CDR1 SGHAT and CDR2 FQNNGV. CDR3 sequence reads: CASSPSSLIAGELFF. CDR3 bases: TGTGCCAGCAGCCCTAGCAGCTTAATAGCCGGGGAGCTGTTTTTT.

This chain uses TRBV11-1 with TRBJ2-7; D is tentatively TRBD1 or TRBD2 (5 bases each). The CDR3 loop spans 14 amino acids. Trimming shortened V by 1 base and J by 3 bases, and 10 bases separated the two germline ends. Germline V gives CDR1 SGHAT, CDR2 FQDESV (reference sequence). The CDR3 coding sequence is TGTGCCAGCAGCTTAGAGGGACGAGACTACGAGCAGTACTTC. Protein: CASSLEGRDYEQYF.

This clonotype turned up a few times. The chain joins TRBV5-4 to TRBJ2-2, with unresolved D. The CDR3 is 15 amino acids. CDR1 SGHNT and CDR2 YYREEE come from the germline V gene (reference sequence). The germline V and J ends were trimmed by 0 bases and 3 bases, with 9 bases remaining between them. DNA for the CDR3: TGTGCCAGCAGCTTGGGGCTAAGTGACACCGGGGAGCTGTTTTTT. As protein: CASSLGLSDTGELFF.

This clonotype appeared many times. The DNA of the CDR3 is TGTGCCAGCAGCGCCGGACAGGGGGACGAGCAGTACTTC. Encoded protein: CASSAGQGDEQYF. This chain uses TRBV11-1 with TRBJ2-7; TRBD1 agrees at 10 bases. There are 13 residues in the CDR3. Looked up from germline, CDR1 is SGHAT and CDR2 is FQDESV (reference sequence). V was clipped by 5 bases and J by 5 bases; unmatched bases: 3. Combining the CDR3 with reference TRBV11-1 and TRBJ2-7 gives the whole variable domain EAEVAQSPRYKITEKSQAVAFWCDPISGHATLYWYRQILGQGPELLVQFQDESVVDDSQLPKDRFSAERLKGVDSTLKIQPAELGDSAMYLCASSAGQGDEQYFGPGTRLTVT.

This clonotype was counted many times. This chain links TRBV5-1 with TRBJ1-2, with D uncertain. Germline V gives CDR1 SGHRS, CDR2 YFSETQ. V was cut by 0 bases and J by 5 bases, with 17 bases left in between. The CDR3 is 16 residues long. CDR3 bases: TGCGCCAGCAGCTTGGCCGGCAGAACCGATAGTTATGGCTACACCTTC. Its translation is CASSLAGRTDSYGYTF.

This clonotype has just a few counts. The gene calls are TRBV20-1 and TRBJ1-1; no clear D. The CDR3 totals 13 residues. The germline V and J ends were trimmed by 6 bases and 2 bases, with 13 bases remaining between them. Germline V CDR1 and CDR2: DFQATT, SNEGSKA (reference sequence). The CDR3 nucleotides read TGCAGTGCCGGCGCCGGGGTCAACACTGAAGCTTTCTTT. Protein product: CSAGAGVNTEAFF.

This clonotype was seen a handful of times. V gene TRBV6-5 combines with J gene TRBJ1-2; D is unresolved. Germline assignment: CDR1 MNHEY and CDR2 SVGAGI. This CDR3 is built from 13 residues. Trimming removed 2 bases at V and 4 bases at J, with 8 bases between. CDR3 DNA: TGTGCCAGCAGTTACAGGGCTGGCTATGGCTACACCTTC. Encoded protein: CASSYRAGYGYTF.

Ten or more counts support this clonotype. The chain has TRBV7-9 and TRBJ1-3; TRBD1 matches 8 bases. Germline V gene data show CDR1 as SEHNR and CDR2 as FQNEAQ (reference sequence). With V trimmed by 8 bases and J by 4 bases, 10 bases remained unmatched. CDR3 size: 15 residues. Here the CDR3 DNA reads TGTGCCAGCCGCTCGCAGGGGGCAGACGGAAACACCATATATTTT. Translating it yields CASRSQGADGNTIYF.

This clonotype was seen many times. The chain combines TRBV20-1 with TRBJ1-6; D may be TRBD1 (6 bases). Germline V lookup: CDR1 DFQATT, CDR2 SNEGSKA (reference sequence). The V end was cut by 0 bases, the J end by 9 bases, with 18 bases between. This CDR3 has 16 residues. The CDR3: CSARDAAGAGGSPLHF. The CDR3 DNA is TGCAGTGCTAGAGATGCGGCGGGGGCGGGCGGTTCACCCCTCCACTTT.